This T cell receptor beta chain stems from a study of blood T cells in healthy people across ages. Only a few counts were recorded for this clonotype. The antigen remains unidentified. The use of a sample-barcoded 5' primer and a J-beta primer mix characterized a second PCR of 7 to 11 cycles. Using its own MiXCR run on the 5' RACE reads, TCRdb lists one record per CDR3 protein. The profile covers hundreds of thousands of distinct CDR3 sequences, with under 30% appearing a single time and roughly 9.4% taken by the ten largest. Study-wide points: Changes seen in expanded clonotypes were possibly confounded by donor CMV status left unknown.

Looked up from germline, CDR1 is SGHTA and CDR2 is FQGNSA. Trimming shortened V by 2 bases and J by 4 bases, and 9 bases separated the two germline ends. The CDR3 covers 15 residues. This sample was also put to use in a study of T cells of mothers and their children. From that paper: cDNA was made from all extracted RNA, roughly 1.4 ug per 15 ul.

The specimen sequenced was blood. The sequence was obtained from a boy aged 5-17 years in good health. This chain connects TRBV7-2 to TRBJ1-6; D perhaps matches TRBD1 (5 bases). The CDR3 protein is CASSLLPGYNSPLHF. The DNA for the CDR3 is TGTGCCAGCAGCTTACTTCCAGGGTATAATTCACCCCTCCACTTT.